This T cell receptor (beta chain) was sequenced for a study of T cell repertoires in cytomegalovirus infection. Looking at the study overall: Well-studied HLA-B-restricted CMV epitopes were used in the study alongside recently identified HLA-C-restricted ones. CMV infection together with matching HLA type was indicated by public TCR beta signatures.

This clonotype was detected only a few times. Its antigen is as yet unknown. TCRdb independently ran MiXCR on the reads; one entry per CDR3 protein. The sample contains a few hundred thousand distinct CDR3 sequences, roughly a third of which appear only once. Study-wide results and limits: HLA-C-restricted CMV-specific TCR beta clonotypes were dominant in the ex vivo response.

The origin of this receptor is a human donor in good health (CMV status not recorded). Some clones in this sample may be carry-over from other donors' samples. The source material was cultured PBMCs, sampled from culture after CMV antigen stimulation.

CDR3 bases: TGTGCCAGCAGTACCACACCAACCTCTGGAAACACCATATATTTT. It specifies CASSTTPTSGNTIYF. The chain is built from TRBV6-1 and TRBJ1-3; D not certain. The germline gives CDR1 MNHNS, CDR2 SASEGT. The CDR3 sequence is 15 residues long. With 5 bases removed from V and 0 bases from J, the gap between germline ends came to 11 bases.